These T cell receptor beta chains were read from a single sample in a study of siplizumab effects on memory and regulatory T cells. Profiling relied on immunoSEQ multiplex PCR, and the TCRdb table lists in-frame clones only, not all of them. Found here are tens of thousands of clones, less than 90% of them singletons; the top ten hold about 3.5%. Sequenced material: memory CD4+ T cells sorted from blood. The receptors were sampled from a human donor in good health. Both conserved end residues are part of each CDR3. The order of the fields is J gene, clone size, D gene, V gene, CDR3 protein, CDR3 DNA. D genes are given only for firm matches. Not every row has a clone size; where given, it reads once, few, many or a size class.

TRBJ1-1 | . | . | TRBV2 | CASSSPGGATTEAFF | TGTGCCAGCAGTTCTCCCGGTGGGGCGACCACTGAAGCTTTCTTT
TRBJ1-4 | . | TRBD1 | TRBV5-1 | CASSTGQGTNEKLFF | TGCGCCAGCAGCACCGGACAGGGGACTAATGAAAAACTGTTTTTT
TRBJ2-1 | . | . | TRBV6-6 | CASSYSPSADNEQFF | TGTGCCAGCAGTTACTCGCCTAGCGCCGACAATGAGCAGTTCTTC
TRBJ1-2 | . | . | TRBV19 | CASSIAGAYGYTF | TGTGCCAGTAGTATAGCCGGGGCCTATGGCTACACCTTC
TRBJ2-5 | . | TRBD2 | TRBV10-3 | CAVGSGKQETQYF | TGTGCCGTGGGCAGCGGGAAGCAAGAGACCCAGTACTTC
TRBJ2-5 | . | TRBD2 | TRBV11-2 | CASSMGGETQYF | TGTGCCAGCAGCATGGGGGGGGAGACCCAGTACTTC
TRBJ1-2 | . | . | TRBV7-8 | CASSPGDGYTF | TGTGCCAGCAGCCCCGGCGATGGCTACACCTTC
TRBJ2-1 | . | . | TRBV18 | CASSHGTRADEQFF | TGTGCCAGCTCCCACGGGACGAGGGCTGATGAGCAGTTCTTC
TRBJ2-7 | . | TRBD1 | TRBV6-5 | CASSLGTGGNEQYF | TGTGCCAGCAGCCTCGGGACAGGGGGAAACGAGCAGTACTTC
TRBJ2-1 | few | . | TRBV11-2 | CASSPVQREQFF | TGTGCCAGCAGCCCCGTCCAGCGCGAGCAGTTCTTC
TRBJ2-3 | . | . | TRBV7-3 | CASSLTGGTDTQYF | TGTGCCAGCAGCTTAACGGGGGGAACAGATACGCAGTATTTT
TRBJ2-7 | . | TRBD1 | TRBV4-2 | CASSPGQGSYEQYF | TGTGCCAGCAGCCCAGGACAGGGATCCTACGAGCAGTACTTC
TRBJ2-7 | . | TRBD1 | TRBV11-2 | CASSLVDRAYEQYF | TGTGCCAGCAGCTTAGTCGACAGGGCGTACGAGCAGTACTTC
TRBJ2-1 | . | TRBD2 | TRBV12-5 | CASGDLTSGNNEQFF | TGTGCTAGTGGTGACCTGACTAGCGGTAACAATGAGCAGTTCTTC
TRBJ1-3 | . | . | TRBV5-6 | CASSLVGTYSGNTIYF | TGTGCCAGCAGCTTGGTCGGTACTTACTCTGGAAACACCATATATTTT
TRBJ1-1 | . | . | TRBV7-9 | CASSSRGKTEAFF | TGTGCCAGCAGCTCCAGGGGAAAGACTGAAGCTTTCTTT